Each of the 23 T cell receptor beta chains below was sequenced from the same sample in a study of blood T cell repertoires in COVID-19. Generated by immunoSEQ multiplex PCR, the TCRdb table keeps only in-frame clones and is missing some. Of about 230,000 clones in the sample, less than 90% were seen once. What was sequenced was peripheral blood. The receptors originated from a woman in her sixties or seventies with active or convalescent COVID-19.

This chain connects TRBV10-2 to TRBJ2-7; no clear D gene. This CDR3 is built from 17 residues. The germline gives CDR1 WSHSY, CDR2 SAAADI. Trimming took 11 bases from V and 3 from J, leaving 29 bases between them. CDR3 coding DNA: TGCGCCGCCACCGTTGCTCCGAGGCCCTCCCCCCTCTACGAGCAGTACTTC. Protein product: CAATVAPRPSPLYEQYF.

The chain is built from TRBV2 and TRBJ1-5; no clear D. Germline values: CDR1 SNHLY, CDR2 FYNNEI. The CDR3 is 14 amino acids. Deletions cut 8 bases from V and 5 bases from J, with 16 bases between. CDR3 residues: CASCWEVEDQPQHF. CDR3 in DNA: TGTGCCAGCTGTTGGGAGGTGGAGGATCAGCCCCAGCATTTT.

The chain uses TRBV6-5 and TRBJ2-7; 8 bases match TRBD2. Germline trimming cut 0 bases from V and 7 bases from J; bases unmatched to any gene: 2. The length of the CDR3 is 13 residues. Germline CDR1 MNHEY, CDR2 SVGAGI. CDR3 loop: CASSYSGGREQYF. CDR3 nucleotides: TGTGCCAGCAGTTACTCGGGCGGGAGGGAGCAGTACTTC.

The chain joins TRBV7-2 to TRBJ2-3, with D tentatively TRBD1 (6 bases). V lost 1 base to trimming and J lost 2 bases, with 10 bases between them. This CDR3 contains 15 residues. Looked up from germline, CDR1 is SGHTA and CDR2 is FQGNSA. The CDR3 DNA reads TGTGCCAGCAGCTTAGTCGCAGGGGACACAGATACGCAGTATTTT. Translated, it gives CASSLVAGDTDTQYF.

The rearrangement joins TRBV28 to TRBJ1-1; D is unresolved. There are 12 residues in the CDR3. V lost 8 bases to trimming and J lost 6 bases, with 13 bases between them. Germline CDR1 is MDHEN and CDR2 is SYDVKM. CDR3 in DNA: TGTGCCAGCGGCACGACACCTCCTGAAGCTTTCTTT. The encoded protein is CASGTTPPEAFF.

A remark on this clone: One end of the junction is discordant with germline, which a read error may explain. The chain recombines TRBV7-7 with TRBJ2-3, with D perhaps TRBD2 (5 bases). This CDR3 contains 13 residues. Germline CDR1 is SSHAT and CDR2 is FNYEAQ (reference sequence). CDR3 sequence reads: CASSFGLGDTQYF. For the CDR3, the DNA is TGTGCTAGCAGCTTCGGACTCGGAGATACGCAGTATTTT.

V and J are TRBV19 and TRBJ1-1, with D perhaps matching TRBD1 (6 bases). Germline values: CDR1 LNHDA, CDR2 SQIVND (reference sequence). The CDR3 consists of 15 residues. Trimming removed 7 bases at V and 0 bases at J, with 15 bases between. The CDR3 DNA reads as TGTGCCAGTAAATTGGGGGCAGGGGTGAACACTGAAGCTTTCTTT. It encodes CASKLGAGVNTEAFF.

The chain employs TRBV2 and TRBJ2-7, with D hard to call. The length of the CDR3 is 13 residues. From germline, CDR1 is SNHLY and CDR2 FYNNEI. V shed 4 bases and J shed 1 base, with 8 bases lying between them. The CDR3: CASSGFSSYEQYF. DNA of the CDR3: TGTGCCAGCAGTGGGTTCAGTTCCTACGAGCAGTACTTC.

V and J are TRBV5-1 and TRBJ2-3; 7 positions match TRBD2. V was pared by 4 bases and J by 5 bases, with 16 bases of the junction left unmatched. Germline V gene lookup returns CDR1 SGHRS and CDR2 YFSETQ. This CDR3 contains 17 residues. CDR3 DNA sequence: TGCGCCAGCAGCCGCGGAGGTTTAGGGAGGGGAGAAGATACGCAGTATTTT. Translation: CASSRGGLGRGEDTQYF.

This clone was detected a few times. This chain links TRBV28 with TRBJ2-2, with 7 nucleotides matching TRBD1. Trimming cost V 6 bases and J 4 bases; bases outside gene matches: 8. Germline-derived CDR1 and CDR2 are MDHEN and SYDVKM. This CDR3 has 15 amino acids. DNA for the CDR3: TGTGCCAGCAGGGCTACAGGGGAAAGCACCGGGGAGCTGTTTTTT. This gives the protein CASRATGESTGELFF.

J is TRBJ2-2 and V is TRBV11-3; 11 bases are shared with TRBD1. CDR3 length: 15 amino acids. CDR1 is SGHNT and CDR2 is YENEEA in the germline V gene. Trimming took 5 bases from V and 7 from J; bases not matched to a gene: 6. CDR3: CASSRGQGAHGELFF. CDR3 DNA: TGTGCCAGCAGCCGCGGACAGGGGGCCCACGGGGAGCTGTTTTTT.

The rearrangement uses TRBV6-4 and TRBJ1-2, with 11 bases matching TRBD1. V shed 10 bases and J 8 bases; nucleotides not matched to a gene: 12. Germline CDR1 MRHNA, CDR2 SNTAGT. The CDR3 runs 14 residues. For the CDR3, the DNA is TGTGCCACCCAGGGCCGGGACAGGGGGGGAGGCTACACCTTC. Protein sequence: CATQGRDRGGGYTF.

The chain recombines TRBV5-4 with TRBJ2-5, with no clear D. Germline-derived CDR1 and CDR2 are SGHNT and YYREEE (reference sequence). Trimming shortened V by 0 bases and J by 5 bases, and 5 bases separated the two germline ends. The CDR3 loop spans 12 amino acids. This CDR3 reads CASSLARETQYF. The CDR3 nucleotides are TGTGCCAGCAGCTTGGCCAGGGAGACCCAGTACTTC.

The J gene is TRBJ1-2, the V gene TRBV7-9; possible D gene TRBD1, 6 bases. Germline CDR1 SEHNR, CDR2 FQNEAQ (reference sequence). V was clipped by 5 bases and J by 3 bases, with 13 bases between them. The CDR3 length is 14 residues. The CDR3 loop is CASSQQQGHYGYTF. In DNA, the CDR3 is TGTGCCAGCAGCCAACAACAGGGCCACTATGGCTACACCTTC.

The sample holds a few counts of this clone. The V call is TRBV6-5, the J call TRBJ1-5, with 7 bases identical to TRBD1. The CDR3 consists of 15 residues. V lost 6 bases, J lost 4 bases, and 9 bases stayed unmatched. Germline lookup yields CDR1 MNHEY and CDR2 SVGAGI. The DNA for the CDR3 is TGTGCCAGCAGACTAACTGGGACAGAAAATCAGCCCCAGCATTTT. It is translated as CASRLTGTENQPQHF.

The chain carries TRBV7-8 and TRBJ1-5; 8 bases match TRBD1. This CDR3 is built from 14 residues. Germline V gene sequence: CDR1 SGHVS, CDR2 FQNEAQ. V lost 5 bases, J lost 1 base, and 1 base stayed unmatched. The CDR3 spells CASSGQGSNQPQHF. CDR3 nucleotides: TGTGCCAGCAGCGGACAGGGAAGCAATCAGCCCCAGCATTTT.

The chain is built from TRBV4-3 and TRBJ2-7, with a weak D call TRBD1 (6 bases). Trimming pared 1 base from V and 3 bases from J, leaving 13 bases between. The CDR3 length is 15 residues. CDR1 LGHNA and CDR2 YSLEER come from the germline V gene. Here the CDR3 reads CASSQADSGSYEQYF. DNA of the CDR3: TGCGCCAGCAGCCAAGCGGACAGTGGCAGCTACGAGCAGTACTTC.

V and J are TRBV5-6 and TRBJ1-4, with D possibly matching TRBD1 (6 bases). V dropped 3 bases and J dropped 5 bases, with 8 bases sitting between them. Germline CDR1 is SGHDT and CDR2 is YYEEEE. CDR3 length equals 13 residues. Here the CDR3 reads CASSWDTNEKLFF. DNA of the CDR3: TGTGCCAGCAGCTGGGACACGAATGAAAAACTGTTTTTT.

The V and J genes are TRBV6-5 and TRBJ2-7; 7 bases are shared with TRBD1. The CDR3 extends over 12 amino acids. V shed 6 bases and J 5 bases; nucleotides not matched to a gene: 4. In germline, CDR1 is MNHEY, CDR2 SVGAGI. The CDR3 DNA reads as TGTGCCAGCAGCCTCGACAGGGACGAGCAGTACTTC. Protein sequence: CASSLDRDEQYF.

The chain links TRBV3-1 (or the pseudogene TRBV3-2) to TRBJ2-1; 7 bases line up with TRBD1. This CDR3 is 13 amino acids long. Unmatched junction bases numbered 3, after V lost 0 bases and J lost 10 bases. Germline loops: CDR1 LGHDT, CDR2 YNNKEL (reference sequence). CDR3 nucleotide sequence: TGTGCCAGCAGCCAAGAAGGGGGCAGGGAGCAGTTCTTC. As protein: CASSQEGGREQFF.

DNA of the CDR3: TGTGCCACCAGTGACCCCCAGGGGAAAGGACAGCCCCAGCATTTT. Amino acid sequence: CATSDPQGKGQPQHF. V usage is TRBV24-1 and J usage is TRBJ1-5; tentative D call: TRBD1 (6 bases). This CDR3 comprises 15 residues. Germline V gene lookup returns CDR1 KGHDR and CDR2 SFDVKD. V lost 4 bases to trimming and J lost 7 bases, with 16 bases between them.

The chain uses TRBV28 and TRBJ2-3; 7 bases line up with TRBD2. Germline loops: CDR1 MDHEN, CDR2 SYDVKM. CDR3 length: 18 amino acids. V dropped 3 bases and J dropped 0; count of bases not matched to a gene: 12. CDR3 bases: TGTGCCAGCAGTTTGCCTATCAGTTGGGGGGGTAGCACAGATACGCAGTATTTT. Residues: CASSLPISWGGSTDTQYF.

The chain couples TRBV3-1 (or the pseudogene TRBV3-2) to TRBJ2-7; D is uncertain. The germline V gene has CDR1 LGHDT and CDR2 YNNKEL (reference sequence). The ends were cut back, 2 bases at V and 0 bases at J, with 8 bases in the middle. The CDR3 totals 14 residues. For the CDR3, the DNA is TGTGCCAGCAGCCAAACTACCAACTCCTACGAGCAGTACTTC. This sequence encodes CASSQTTNSYEQYF.